This T cell receptor beta chain was identified during a study of CD8 T cells in ankylosing spondylitis. Whole-study results and caveats: Past studies reported some motif variants in reactive arthritis synovial fluid and blood.

Judged by abundance, this clonotype is medium-sized. Antigen unknown. CDR1 is LNHDA, CDR2 SQIVND, per germline (reference sequence). The CDR3 extends over 16 amino acids. The ends lost 4 bases at V and 3 bases at J; junction bases unmatched: 10. One entry per CDR3 protein results from TCRdb running MiXCR on the 5' RACE reads. The sample shows about 160,000 distinct CDR3 sequences, approximately 10% of them seen only once. This rearrangement joins TRBV19 to TRBJ1-1, with 8 bases lining up with TRBD1. Sequences were obtained from blood, either unsorted or a sorted T cell fraction (not recorded which). The TCR originated in a female donor with ankylosing spondylitis or in good health (not recorded which). The CDR3 DNA reads as TGTGCCAGTAGTACCGCCGGGACAGGCCCCCACACTGAAGCTTTCTTT. It codes for CASSTAGTGPHTEAFF.